This paragraph covers one TCR beta chain sequence. It was with random hexamers that 0.5 to 1 ug RNA was reverse transcribed. Amplification of TCR beta CDR3 spanned 54 Vbeta and 13 Jbeta via immunoSEQ multiplex PCR. A single record per CDR3 protein comes from TCRdb applying MiXCR to the immunoSEQ multiplex PCR reads. The table shows about 300,000 distinct CDR3 sequences, with 89% occurring only once. This sample was included in a study of CD8 T cells in Susac syndrome. TCR beta sequencing was performed on blood CD8+ and CD4+ T cells. Treatment-naive patients with stable or active relapsing-remitting disease were the multiple sclerosis controls. The germline gives CDR1 LNHDA, CDR2 SQIVND (reference sequence). The CDR3 totals 13 residues. The V gene lost 5 bases and the J gene lost 3 bases, with 11 bases spanning the gap.

This sequence originates from a human donor with multiple sclerosis. The chain is built from TRBV19 and TRBJ2-7; TRBD2 is a possible D gene (6 bases). The sequenced material came from CD8+ T cells from PBMCs. The CDR3 protein is CASSAGSHYEQYF. The CDR3 coding sequence is TGTGCCAGTAGTGCGGGGTCCCACTACGAGCAGTACTTC. The variable domain in full, with the rest retrieved from reference TRBV19 and TRBJ2-7, is DGGITQSPKYLFRKEGQNVTLSCEQNLNHDAMYWYRQDPGQGLRLIYYSQIVNDFQKGDIAEGYSVSREKKESFPLTVTSAQKNPTAFYLCASSAGSHYEQYFGPGTRLTVT.